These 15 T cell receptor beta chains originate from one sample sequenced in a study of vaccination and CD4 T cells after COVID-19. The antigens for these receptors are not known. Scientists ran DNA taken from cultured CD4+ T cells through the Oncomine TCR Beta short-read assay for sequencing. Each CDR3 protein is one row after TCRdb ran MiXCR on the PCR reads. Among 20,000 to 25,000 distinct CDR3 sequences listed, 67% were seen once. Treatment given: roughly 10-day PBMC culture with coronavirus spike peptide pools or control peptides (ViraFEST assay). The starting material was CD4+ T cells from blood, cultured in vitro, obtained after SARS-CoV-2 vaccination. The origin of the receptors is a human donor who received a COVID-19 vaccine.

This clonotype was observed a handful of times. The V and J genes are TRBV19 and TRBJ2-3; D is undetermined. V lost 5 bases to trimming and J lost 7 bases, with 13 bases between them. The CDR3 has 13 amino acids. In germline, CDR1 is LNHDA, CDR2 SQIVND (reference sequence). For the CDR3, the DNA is TGTGCCAGTAGTCCTGTAACGGCCCATACGCAGTATTTT. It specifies CASSPVTAHTQYF.

CDR3 sequence reads: CASSLQGSHEQFF. DNA of the CDR3: TGTGCCAGCAGCTTACAGGGGTCCCATGAGCAGTTCTTC. The V and J genes are TRBV7-2 and TRBJ2-1, with D possibly TRBD1 on 6 matching bases. CDR3 length equals 13 residues. V lost 2 bases to trimming and J lost 8 bases, with 10 bases between them. Germline assignment: CDR1 SGHTA and CDR2 FQGNSA.

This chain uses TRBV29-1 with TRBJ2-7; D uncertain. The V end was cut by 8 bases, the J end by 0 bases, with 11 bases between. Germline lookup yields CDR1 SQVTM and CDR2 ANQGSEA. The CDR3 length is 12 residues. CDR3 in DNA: TGCAGCCCTCCAGAGAGCTCCTACGAGCAGTACTTC. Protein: CSPPESSYEQYF.

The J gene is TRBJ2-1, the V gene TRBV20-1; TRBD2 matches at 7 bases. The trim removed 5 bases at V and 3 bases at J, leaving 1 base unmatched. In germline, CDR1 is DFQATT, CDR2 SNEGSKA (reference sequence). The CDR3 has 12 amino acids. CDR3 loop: CSAGLVYNEQFF. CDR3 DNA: TGCAGTGCTGGACTAGTCTACAATGAGCAGTTCTTC.

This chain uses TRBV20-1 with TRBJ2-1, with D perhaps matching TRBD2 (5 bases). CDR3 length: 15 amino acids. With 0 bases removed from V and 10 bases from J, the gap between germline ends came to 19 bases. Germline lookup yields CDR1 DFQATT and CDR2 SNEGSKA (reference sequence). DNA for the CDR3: TGCAGTGCTAGAGATCTCGGACCGCGAGGGTCGGAGCAGTTCTTC. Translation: CSARDLGPRGSEQFF.

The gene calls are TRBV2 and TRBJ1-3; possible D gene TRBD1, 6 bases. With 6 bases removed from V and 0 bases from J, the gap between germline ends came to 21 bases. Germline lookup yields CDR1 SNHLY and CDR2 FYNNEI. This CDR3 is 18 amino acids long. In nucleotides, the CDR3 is TGTGCCAGCAGGGAACCCGACAGGAGACGACTCTCTGGAAACACCATATATTTT. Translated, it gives CASREPDRRRLSGNTIYF.

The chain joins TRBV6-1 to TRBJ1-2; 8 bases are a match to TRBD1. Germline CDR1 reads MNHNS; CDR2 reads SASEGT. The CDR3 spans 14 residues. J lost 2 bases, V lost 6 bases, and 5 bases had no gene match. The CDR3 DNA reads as TGTGCCAGCAGCCGGACAGGGACCAACTATGGCTACACCTTC. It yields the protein CASSRTGTNYGYTF.

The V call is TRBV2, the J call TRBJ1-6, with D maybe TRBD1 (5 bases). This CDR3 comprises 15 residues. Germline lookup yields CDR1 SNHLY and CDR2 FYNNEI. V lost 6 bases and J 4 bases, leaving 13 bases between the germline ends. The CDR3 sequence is CASRLDSLYNSPLHF. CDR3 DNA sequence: TGTGCCAGCAGACTTGACAGCTTGTATAATTCACCCCTCCACTTT. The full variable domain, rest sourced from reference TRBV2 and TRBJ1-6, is EPEVTQTPSHQVTQMGQEVILRCVPISNHLYFYWYRQILGQKVEFLVSFYNNEISEKSEIFDDQFSVERPDGSNFTLKIRSTKLEDSAMYFCASRLDSLYNSPLHFGNGTRLTVT.

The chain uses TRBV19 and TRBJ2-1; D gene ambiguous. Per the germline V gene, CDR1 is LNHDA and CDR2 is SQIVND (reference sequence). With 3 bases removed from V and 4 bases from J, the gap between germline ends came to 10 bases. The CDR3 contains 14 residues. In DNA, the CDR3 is TGTGCCAGTAGTATGGATGTGGAATACAATGAGCAGTTCTTC. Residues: CASSMDVEYNEQFF.

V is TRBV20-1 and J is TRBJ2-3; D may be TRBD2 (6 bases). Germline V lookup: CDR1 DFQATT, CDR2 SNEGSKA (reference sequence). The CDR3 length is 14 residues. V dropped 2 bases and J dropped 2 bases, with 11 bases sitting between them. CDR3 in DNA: TGCAGTGCTAGACGCGGGGTACCCACAGATACGCAGTATTTT. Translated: CSARRGVPTDTQYF.

CDR3 in amino acids: CASSLEASGGETQYF. In nucleotides, the CDR3 is TGCGCCAGCAGCTTGGAGGCTAGCGGCGGGGAGACCCAGTACTTC. This chain links TRBV5-1 with TRBJ2-5; 7 positions agree with TRBD2. The CDR3 is 15 residues long. V lost 0 bases, J lost 5 bases, and 7 bases stayed unmatched. The germline gives CDR1 SGHRS, CDR2 YFSETQ.

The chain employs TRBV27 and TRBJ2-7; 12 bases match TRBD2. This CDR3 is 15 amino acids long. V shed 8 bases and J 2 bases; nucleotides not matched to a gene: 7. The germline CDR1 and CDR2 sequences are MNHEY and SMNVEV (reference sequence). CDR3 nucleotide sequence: TGTGCCAGCGGAGCACTAGCGGGGGGAACCTACGAGCAGTACTTC. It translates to CASGALAGGTYEQYF.

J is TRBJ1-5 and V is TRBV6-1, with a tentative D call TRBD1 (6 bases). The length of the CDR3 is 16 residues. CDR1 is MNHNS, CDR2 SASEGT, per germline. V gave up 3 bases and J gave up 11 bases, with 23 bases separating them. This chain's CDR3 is CASSDYLGHGLSAQHF. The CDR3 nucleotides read TGTGCCAGCAGTGACTACTTGGGACACGGACTTTCGGCCCAGCATTTT.

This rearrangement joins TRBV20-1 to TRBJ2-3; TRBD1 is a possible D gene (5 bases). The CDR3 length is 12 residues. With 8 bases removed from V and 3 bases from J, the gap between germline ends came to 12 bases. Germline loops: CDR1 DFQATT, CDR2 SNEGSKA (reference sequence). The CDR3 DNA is TGCAGTCTGGGGCGCGGAACAGATACGCAGTATTTT. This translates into CSLGRGTDTQYF.

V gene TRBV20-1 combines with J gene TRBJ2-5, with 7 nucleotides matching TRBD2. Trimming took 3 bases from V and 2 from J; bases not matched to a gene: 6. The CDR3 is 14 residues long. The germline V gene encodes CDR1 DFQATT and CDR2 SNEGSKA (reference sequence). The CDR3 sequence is CSARPGGRQETQYF. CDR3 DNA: TGCAGTGCTAGGCCCGGGGGGAGACAAGAGACCCAGTACTTC.